What follows is one TCR beta chain and its context. The data originate from a study of blood T cell repertoires in COVID-19. Profiled with immunoSEQ multiplex PCR; TCRdb holds only in-frame clones, not every one. This repertoire shows 45,000 to 55,000 clones, 60% to 85% found once; its top ten account for just under 15%. CDR1 and CDR2 (germline): MNHNS, SASEGT. This CDR3 has 15 amino acids. Between the trimmed V and J ends, which lost 2 bases and 2 bases, there was a span of 10 bases. The sequenced sample consisted of peripheral blood. The chain joins TRBV6-1 to TRBJ1-5, with D uncertain. This receptor was obtained from a human donor with active or convalescent COVID-19. The donor label of this sample is uncertain. The CDR3 protein is CASSETGSGNQPQHF. CDR3 sequence (DNA): TGTGCCAGCAGTGAAACGGGTTCGGGCAATCAGCCCCAGCATTTT.